Listed below are T cell receptor beta chains from one sample, sequenced in a study of blood T cell repertoires in COVID-19. Produced via immunoSEQ multiplex PCR; TCRdb's table is partial and in-frame only. Of 95,000 to 150,000 clones detected, around 78% appear once; the ten largest clones hold over 2%. The sequencing input was peripheral blood. Source of these receptors: a man between 65 and 79 years old with acute or convalescent COVID-19. Both conserved end residues are part of each CDR3. A D gene is named only where the DNA matches it firmly. Not every row has a clone size; where given, it reads once, few, many or a size class.

V gene	D gene	clone size	J gene	CDR3 protein	CDR3 DNA
TRBV19	TRBD1	.	TRBJ2-7	CASSVRGTGAYEQYF	TGTGCCAGTAGTGTGCGGGGGACAGGGGCCTACGAGCAGTACTTC
TRBV18	TRBD2	.	TRBJ2-7	CASSPSRTSKDYEQYF	TGTGCCAGCTCACCATCGCGGACTAGCAAGGATTACGAGCAGTACTTC
TRBV7-2	TRBD2	.	TRBJ2-3	CASSLVSGNTDTQYF	TGTGCCAGCAGCTTAGTTAGCGGGAACACAGATACGCAGTATTTT
TRBV30	TRBD1	.	TRBJ1-2	CAWSMTGGGYGYTF	TGTGCCTGGAGCATGACAGGGGGAGGCTATGGCTACACCTTC
TRBV4-1	TRBD1	.	TRBJ2-7	CASSQERQGFYEQYF	TGCGCCAGCAGCCAAGAGAGACAGGGATTTTACGAGCAGTACTTC
TRBV5-1	.	.	TRBJ1-2	CASSLGQGNYGYTF	TGCGCCAGCAGCTTGGGGCAGGGGAACTATGGCTACACCTTC
TRBV15	.	.	TRBJ1-3	CATSREALSSGNTIYF	TGTGCCACCAGCAGAGAGGCCCTCAGCTCTGGAAACACCATATATTTT
TRBV5-4	TRBD2	.	TRBJ2-1	CASNLGLAGGHNEQFF	TGTGCCAGCAACCTCGGACTAGCGGGGGGCCACAATGAGCAGTTCTTC
TRBV3-1/TRBV3-2	TRBD1	.	TRBJ2-5	CASSQNPRGQETQYF	TGTGCCAGCAGCCAAAATCCCAGGGGGCAAGAGACCCAGTACTTC
TRBV24-1	TRBD2	.	TRBJ2-3	CATSDPGAGYTDTQYF	TGTGCCACCAGTGATCCCGGAGCGGGGTACACAGATACGCAGTATTTT
TRBV9	.	.	TRBJ2-6	CASSLGPSSGANVLTF	TGTGCCAGCAGCCTAGGGCCCAGCTCTGGGGCCAACGTCCTGACTTTC
TRBV5-6	.	.	TRBJ2-5	CASSFLPEVLETQYF	TGTGCCAGCAGCTTCTTACCTGAGGTATTAGAGACCCAGTACTTC
TRBV19	TRBD1	.	TRBJ2-3	CASSQRTGKGTDTQYF	TGTGCCAGTAGTCAAAGGACAGGGAAGGGCACAGATACGCAGTATTTT
TRBV3-1/TRBV3-2	.	.	TRBJ2-5	CASSFPGNLQETQYF	TGTGCCAGCAGCTTTCCCGGGAACCTCCAAGAGACCCAGTACTTC
TRBV7-3	.	.	TRBJ1-3	CASSLGPHPGNTIYF	TGTGCCAGCAGCTTGGGGCCCCACCCTGGAAACACCATATATTTT
TRBV4-3	TRBD1	.	TRBJ1-1	CASSQQGVGGTEAFF	TGCGCCAGCAGCCAACAGGGGGTCGGTGGGACTGAAGCTTTCTTT
TRBV5-6	TRBD1	.	TRBJ1-1	CASSPGTGTEAFF	TGTGCCAGCAGCCCTGGGACAGGAACTGAAGCTTTCTTT
TRBV5-4	.	.	TRBJ2-5	CASSLRQGETQYF	TGTGCCAGCAGCTTGCGGCAGGGGGAGACCCAGTACTTC
TRBV28	TRBD1	few	TRBJ2-3	CASSSDRGRKVADTQYF	TGTGCCAGCAGTTCCGACAGGGGGCGGAAGGTCGCAGATACGCAGTATTTT
TRBV2	.	.	TRBJ2-7	CASRAGLLSSYEQYF	TGTGCCAGCAGGGCCGGACTACTGAGCTCCTACGAGCAGTACTTC
TRBV5-1	.	.	TRBJ1-1	CASSRVSNTEAFF	TGCGCCAGCAGTCGCGTTTCGAACACTGAAGCTTTCTTT
TRBV6-2/TRBV6-3	TRBD2	.	TRBJ2-1	CASSALAGKYNEQFF	TGTGCCAGCAGCGCACTAGCGGGGAAGTACAATGAGCAGTTCTTC
TRBV24-1	.	.	TRBJ2-7	CATSPGQTYEQYF	TGTGCCACCAGCCCTGGACAGACCTACGAGCAGTACTTC
TRBV10-3	.	few	TRBJ1-2	CAIRKTVLNYGYTF	TGTGCCATCAGAAAGACAGTTCTTAACTATGGCTACACCTTC
TRBV19	.	.	TRBJ1-1	CASSTNRGTEAFF	TGTGCCAGTAGTACAAACCGGGGCACTGAAGCTTTCTTT
TRBV7-9	TRBD1	.	TRBJ2-7	CASSSDRGLREQYF	TGTGCCAGCAGCTCGGACAGGGGGTTGAGAGAGCAGTACTTC
TRBV9	TRBD1	.	TRBJ2-7	CASSVQAVPLRGPYF	TGTGCCAGCAGCGTACAAGCGGTACCCTTAAGGGGGCCGTACTTC
TRBV6-2/TRBV6-3	TRBD1	.	TRBJ2-7	CASSIISRGSPYEQYF	TGTGCCAGCAGCATTATAAGCAGGGGGTCCCCCTACGAGCAGTACTTC
TRBV7-2	.	.	TRBJ2-2	CASSLAASARTGELFF	TGTGCCAGCAGCTTAGCTGCCTCGGCGAGGACCGGGGAGCTGTTTTTT